The clone carrying this TCR beta chain was observed a few times. What it binds is not known. The record originates from a study of T cells after yellow fever vaccination. Study results and caveats: After the booster, 96% of CD4 and approximately 87% of CD8 primary-response clones were re-detected. Abundant contaminating clonotypes from the bulk population could appear in FACS-sorted repertoires. Clonotype sharing between CD4 and CD8 compartments was small.

UMIs were added to TCR cDNA along with a universal primer site when it was made by 5'RACE template switching. MiXCR, run by TCRdb on the 5' RACE reads, gives a single entry per CDR3 protein. This table has 250,000 to 400,000 distinct CDR3 sequences, over 3.5% appearing once. V was trimmed by 7 bases and J by 0 bases, leaving 9 bases between them. The CDR3 length is 13 residues. Sequencing used PBMCs, obtained 5 days after the yellow fever booster vaccination. The chain employs TRBV12-3 or TRBV12-4 and TRBJ1-1; no firm D call. The source is a man between 18 and 35 years old who received the YFV17D yellow fever vaccine. The CDR3 region is CASTLYMNTEAFF. Written as DNA, the CDR3 is TGTGCCAGCACCCTTTACATGAACACTGAAGCTTTCTTT.